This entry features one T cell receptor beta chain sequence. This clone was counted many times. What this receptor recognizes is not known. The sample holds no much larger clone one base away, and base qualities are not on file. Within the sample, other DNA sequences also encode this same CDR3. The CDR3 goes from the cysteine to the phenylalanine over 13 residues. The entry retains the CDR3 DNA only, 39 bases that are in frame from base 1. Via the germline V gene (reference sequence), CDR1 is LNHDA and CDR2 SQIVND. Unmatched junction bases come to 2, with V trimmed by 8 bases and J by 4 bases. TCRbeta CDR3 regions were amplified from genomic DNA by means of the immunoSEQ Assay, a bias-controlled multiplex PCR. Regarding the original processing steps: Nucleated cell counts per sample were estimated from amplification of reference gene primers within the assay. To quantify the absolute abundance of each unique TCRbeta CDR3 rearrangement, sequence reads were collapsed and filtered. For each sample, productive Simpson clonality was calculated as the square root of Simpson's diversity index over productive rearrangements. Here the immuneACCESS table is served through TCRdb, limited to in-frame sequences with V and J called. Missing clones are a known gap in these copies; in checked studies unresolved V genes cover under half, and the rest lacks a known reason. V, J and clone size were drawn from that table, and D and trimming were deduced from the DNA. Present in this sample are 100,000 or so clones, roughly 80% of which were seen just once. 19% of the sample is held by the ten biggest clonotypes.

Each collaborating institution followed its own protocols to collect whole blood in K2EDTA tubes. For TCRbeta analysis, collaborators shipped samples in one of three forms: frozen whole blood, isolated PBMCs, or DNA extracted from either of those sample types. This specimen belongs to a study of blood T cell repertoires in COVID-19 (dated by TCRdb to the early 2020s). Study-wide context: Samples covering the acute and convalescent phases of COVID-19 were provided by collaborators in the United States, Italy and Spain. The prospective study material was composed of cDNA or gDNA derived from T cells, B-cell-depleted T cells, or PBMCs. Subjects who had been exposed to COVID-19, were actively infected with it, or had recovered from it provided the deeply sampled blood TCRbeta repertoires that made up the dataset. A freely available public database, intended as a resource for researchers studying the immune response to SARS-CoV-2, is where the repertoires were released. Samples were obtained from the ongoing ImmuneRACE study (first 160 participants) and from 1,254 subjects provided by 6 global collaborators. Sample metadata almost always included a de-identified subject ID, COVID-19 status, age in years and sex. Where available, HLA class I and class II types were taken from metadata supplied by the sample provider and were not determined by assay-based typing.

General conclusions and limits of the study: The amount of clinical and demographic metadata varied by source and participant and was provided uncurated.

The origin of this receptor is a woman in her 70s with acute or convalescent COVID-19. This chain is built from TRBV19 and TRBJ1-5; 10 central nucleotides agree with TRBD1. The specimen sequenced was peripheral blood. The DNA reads TGTGCCAGTCGGGACAGGGGTAATCAGCCCCAGCATTTT. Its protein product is CASRDRGNQPQHF.